This TCR beta chain was retrieved from a study of blood T cell repertoires in COVID-19. Method: immunoSEQ multiplex PCR; TCRdb's copy keeps in-frame clones and lacks some. The sample includes roughly 450,000 clones, about 92% of them seen just once. Enrollees, about 18 to 89 years old, lived in about two dozen US areas. Germline V gene lookup returns CDR1 SGHRS and CDR2 YFSETQ. V lost 4 bases, J lost 5 bases, and 12 bases lay in between. The CDR3 extends over 13 amino acids. This receptor was obtained from a man between 18 and 29 years old who had recovered from COVID-19. This chain connects TRBV5-1 to TRBJ2-5; the D is unclear. Sequencing used PBMCs or T cells enriched from blood (not recorded which). This chain's CDR3 is CASSKTPGETQYF. The CDR3 DNA follows: TGCGCCAGCAGCAAAACCCCCGGGGAGACCCAGTACTTC. Combining the CDR3 with reference TRBV5-1 and TRBJ2-5 gives the whole variable domain KAGVTQTPRYLIKTRGQQVTLSCSPISGHRSVSWYQQTPGQGLQFLFEYFSETQRNKGNFPGRFSGRQFSNSRSEMNVSTLELGDSALYLCASSKTPGETQYFGPGTRLLVL.